This TCR beta chain was obtained from a study of spatial heterogeneity in lung cancer. The time point here: sample taken at primary tumor resection. Donors were roughly 70 untreated early-stage non-small cell lung cancer patients. To note about this clonotype: What it binds is not known. This beta chain is off target for a library built for alpha chains, so its abundance means little.

V lost 1 base to trimming and J lost 4 bases; unmatched junction nucleotides: 6. This CDR3 has 15 amino acids. Per germline, CDR1 MDHEN and CDR2 SYDVKM. Study outcomes and limitations: Mutation tallies in tumors tracked expanded intratumoral alpha and beta TCR counts.

Every TCR cDNA molecule bore its own unique molecular identifier. Using its own MiXCR run on the 5' RACE reads, TCRdb lists one record per CDR3 protein. The table has around 15,000 distinct CDR3 sequences, approximately 7% seen once. The receptor comes from a female donor with early-stage non-small cell lung cancer. The genes are TRBV28 and TRBJ2-7, with 8 bases identical to TRBD2. The source material was lung tumor tissue, sampled at surgery. The CDR3 DNA reads as TGTGCCAGCAGTTTATACGGGGGGGCACGGTACGAGCAGTACTTC. It yields the protein CASSLYGGARYEQYF.